Reported below is one TCR beta chain. This sample was taken from a study of blood T cell repertoires in COVID-19. TCRdb keeps only in-frame clones here, not all; method: immunoSEQ multiplex PCR. The profile covers about 110,000 clones, with 88% appearing a single time and roughly 2.5% taken by the ten largest. The CDR3 contains 16 residues. Trimming took 6 bases from V and 2 from J; bases not matched to a gene: 9. The V gene's germline CDR1 is SGHAT and CDR2 FQNNGV. This TCR derives from a human donor in a cohort sampled during active COVID-19. The chain recombines TRBV11-2 with TRBJ2-2, with 7 bases identical to TRBD1. The sequenced sample consisted of peripheral blood. CDR3 nucleotide sequence: TGTGCCAGCAGGACCGTCGGGACAGTTAACACCGGGGAGCTGTTTTTT. Protein product: CASRTVGTVNTGELFF.